Listed here is a single T cell receptor (beta chain). The sample holds one count of this clone. Its antigen remains unidentified. Base qualities are missing; no much larger clone stands one base away. The sample is drawn from a study of T cell clones after liver transplantation (dated by TCRdb to about 2019). About the study as a whole: The samples were obtained from ITN030ST, a randomized trial that attempted immunosuppression withdrawal within 2 years after liver transplantation. Until randomization at 12-24 months post-transplant, subjects were given standard immunosuppression, with no induction therapy. Blood samples were taken pre-transplant, pre-randomization before withdrawal, and post-randomization after full withdrawal or failed withdrawal. Donor-reactive T cell clones were identified by TCRbeta sequencing after a pre-transplant mixed lymphocyte reaction and then tracked in post-transplant blood. Tolerance meant complete immunosuppression withdrawal for at least one year without liver enzymes rising beyond twice the upper limit of normal. Third party-reactive TCRbeta sequences from pre-transplant MLRs were also identified as an antigen-independent comparator for donor-reactive sequences. A cohort of 8 liver transplant recipients was studied, of whom 3 were classified as tolerant and 5 as non-tolerant. Of the eight recipients, a few were HCV-positive, while the remaining recipients had been transplanted for non-autoimmune, non-viral indications. What the work shows at the level of the full study, not this receptor alone: When repertoire turnover was accounted for, significantly reduced detection of donor-reactive sequences was found in 7 of 8 subjects for CD4 and in 8 of 8 subjects for CD8. Since no allograft tissue specimens were available, donor-reactive T cells may have migrated into the graft instead of being deleted. A significant post-transplant decrease in circulating donor-reactive CD4 TCRbeta sequences was observed in 5 of 8 subjects, irrespective of tolerance or HCV status. In two subjects, low numbers of available donor cells limited the measurable donor-reactive repertoire. The conclusions were considered preliminary, being limited by small, heterogeneous patient numbers and non-standardized post-transplant time points. Donor-reactive sequences declined more than third party-reactive ones, suggesting partial antigen-specific deletion unrelated to withdrawal success.

Frozen genomic DNA underwent high-throughput TCRbeta CDR3 sequencing by immunoSEQ, including PCR amplification, mapping, bias correction and internal controls. Processing in the source paper ran as follows. Productive rearrangements were retained, and unique TCRbeta sequences were defined by the CDR3 nucleotide sequence together with the V and J gene. A sequence counted as donor-reactive only if the sequence showed at least 5-fold expansion in CFSE-low cells compared with unstimulated pre-transplant cells and had a frequency of at least 0.01%. Minimum frequency thresholds were set for each subject based on the unstimulated sample with the lowest template count, ensuring at least 90% detection power. Repertoire turnover was measured by Jensen-Shannon divergence between the top 1000 TCRbeta sequences post- and pre-transplant. Changes in detection of donor-reactive sequences were tested with two-sided Fisher's exact tests. The source is immuneACCESS, and TCRdb retained only in-frame sequences with V and J called. Part of the clones is not carried over; for the studies checked, unresolved V genes explain less than half of this, and the remainder is unexplained. V and J calls and clone size are copied from that table; D and trimming were computed from the DNA. The sample profile shows around 51,000 clones; about 86% of them were found once. The ten top clones hold approximately 15% of the sample.

Taken from the germline V gene, the CDR1 and CDR2 loops are SNHLY and FYNNEI. The CDR3 starts with the cysteine, ends with the phenylalanine, and has 17 residues. This entry keeps only the CDR3 DNA: 51 bases, framed from base 1. From V the trimming removes 3 bases and from J it removes 4 bases, while the gene matches leave 11 bases of the junction unaccounted for. Unstimulated PBMCs, after thawing, were stained for CD3, CD4 and CD8 and then FACS-sorted into CD3+CD4+ and CD3+CD8+ populations. Each of the 8 studied subjects was randomized to immunosuppression withdrawal. The Qiagen DNeasy Blood and Tissue Kit was used for isolation of genomic DNA.

The chain uses TRBV2 and TRBJ2-1; TRBD2 lines up with 8 middle nucleotides. The sequencing used CD8+ T cells from blood, collected 12 months after liver transplant. This sequence originates from a human patient who received a liver transplant. Following a transplant, some T lymphocytes may have been derived from the graft donor. The CDR3 region has the sequence CASSDSGASGFYNEQFF. The bases read TGTGCCAGCAGTGATAGCGGGGCTAGCGGTTTTTACAATGAGCAGTTCTTC. The full variable domain, completed from the reference TRBV2 and TRBJ2-1 proteins outside the CDR3, reads EPEVTQTPSHQVTQMGQEVILRCVPISNHLYFYWYRQILGQKVEFLVSFYNNEISEKSEIFDDQFSVERPDGSNFTLKIRSTKLEDSAMYFCASSDSGASGFYNEQFFGPGTRLTVL.